This T cell receptor (beta chain) originates from a study of T cell clonality in common variable immunodeficiency. Clones were read by immunoSEQ multiplex PCR, and TCRdb kept only the in-frame ones, dropping some. This sample has approximately 34,000 clones, each found more than once. This clone was picked up many times. The junction departs from germline at one end; a sequencing error may be responsible. The clonotype originates from a person aged 18 to 70 in good health. Sequences were obtained from peripheral blood mononuclear cells.

This chain's CDR3 is CASSQDQRETQYF. The part of the CDR3 DNA that was read is TGCGCCAGCAGCCAAGACCAGCGAGAGACC. The chain is built from TRBV4-2 and TRBJ2-5, with D hard to call. The read ends 3 residues early relative to the CDR3; the germline J gene fills the gap. Germline-derived CDR1 and CDR2 are LGHNA and YNFKEQ. The CDR3 extends over 13 amino acids.